This TCR beta chain was obtained from a study of shared clonotypes between healthy human individuals (dated by TCRdb to about 2020). Some background on the complete study: A few men and a couple of women, aged 18 to 49 years, made up the cohort. Libraries were prepared and TCR repertoires were sequenced by different laboratories using diverse techniques, in order to increase sequencing depth and limit assay-specific biases. For each donor, CD4 naive and CD4 memory were each given three plates, CD8 naive was given two plates, and CD8 memory was given one plate. To estimate repertoire size and how much clonotypes are shared between individuals, the study performed deep sequencing of blood TCR repertoires from roughly five healthy adults. Per donor, leukapheresis produced somewhere between about 0.9 and 9.5 billion PBMCs. What the authors observed across the whole study: Naive subsets generally had larger estimated clonotype richness than memory subsets did. Because the study included a small number of donors, the genetic and exposure-history diversity represented was limited. Clonotypes shared by all four sorted-subset donors showed higher generation probabilities than non-shared clonotypes. Incomplete sequencing was indicated by rarefaction of sorted-subset datasets, despite the large sequencing depth. Pairwise subsampling led to the expectation that sequencing depth would affect the degree of clonotype sharing among donors. Sampling was restricted to blood, and TCR repertoires in tissues likely differ from the TCR repertoires found in blood. Roughly 5% of naive CD4, 3.5% of naive CD8, around 2.3% of memory CD4, and around 0.4% of memory CD8 clonotypes were shared across a few donors.

The donors were healthy, HIV-negative adults with no recently reported acute infections or vaccinations. All donors were Caucasian adults living in Nashville, Tennessee, USA. CD4+ T cells were enriched by magnetic negative selection; naive cells were then positively selected on CD45RA, and the negative fraction formed the memory subset. Blood was collected by leukapheresis, and PBMCs were isolated by Ficoll-Histopaque density gradient centrifugation and then cryopreserved in liquid nitrogen vapor phase. Analytical flow cytometry was used to check the purity and quantity of each magnetically sorted T cell population. Genomic DNA was isolated from each sorted fraction and quantified by UV absorbance on a Nanodrop 2000c. TCR CDR3 regions were amplified from genomic DNA by multiplex PCR using the deep immunoSEQ assay. Genomic DNA extracted from each cell subset was distributed evenly over all wells of several immunoSEQ 96-well plates, and each plate served as one replicate. For sorted subsets, each replicate PCR was loaded with roughly 200 ng genomic DNA, equivalent to 30,000 or so T cell genomes. Purified libraries were measured with a Qubit 3.0 fluorometer, size-checked on a Bioanalyzer 2100, and measured again with the KAPA Library Quantification kit. A separate single-read 150-cycle Illumina NextSeq 550 flow cell was used to sequence each immunoSEQ 96-well plate. Turning to the authors' computational methods: The immunoSEQ output contained only junctional sequences without quality scores, so filtering could not match that applied to full-length reads. Sequences were annotated with PyIR, a Python wrapper for IgBLAST v1.9, and V/J genes and CDR3 were assigned using IMGT germline references. Reads were removed for weak V/J assignments (E-value above 1e-6), missing CDR3, stop codons, out-of-frame junctions, or ambiguous translated residues. V3J clonotypes were defined by identical inferred V gene, J gene, and CDR3 amino acid sequence. To compute the percentage overlap between repertoires, the number of shared unique clonotypes was divided by the size of the smaller repertoire. RTK rarefaction, the Chao1 estimator, and Recon v2.1 estimates of unobserved clonotypes were used to assess repertoire richness. OLGA was used to compute generation probabilities for all TCRbeta clonotypes that the gDNA method yielded from a handful of donors. Here the immuneACCESS table is served through TCRdb, limited to in-frame sequences with V and J called. Missing clones are a known gap in these copies; in checked studies unresolved V genes cover under half, and the rest lacks a known reason. V and J calls and clone size come straight from that table; D and trimming were deduced from the DNA. This sample comprises approximately 2.5 million clones, roughly 93% of them detected only once. The ten largest clones take up 0.36% of the sample.

Regarding this clone: The antigen this receptor binds is unknown. Qualities for individual bases were not recorded, and no much larger clone is one base off. The sample has other DNA sequences that encode this CDR3 too.

The CDR3, from cysteine to phenylalanine, totals 11 residues. Only the CDR3 DNA is retained, 33 bases long and in frame from the first base. The V end loses 8 bases and the J end loses 0 bases, and a stretch of 4 bases separates them. The germline V gene sets CDR1 to MDHEN and CDR2 to SYDVKM. The receptor was derived from a man in his late teens or twenties in good health. Some clones in this sample may be carry-over from other donors' samples. The rearrangement joined TRBV28 to TRBJ1-1; no D gene call is confident. The sample was naive CD4+ T cells from PBMCs. The intended sense of this specimen's cell subset or site label: CD45RA+ positively selected. The bases read TGTGCCAGCTCCGTGAACACTGAAGCTTTCTTT. This gives the protein CASSVNTEAFF.